This TCR beta chain derives from a study of blood T cell repertoires in COVID-19. Turning to the study itself: Acute-phase and convalescent COVID-19 samples originated in the United States, Italy and Spain. T cells, B-cell-depleted T cells, or PBMCs supplied cDNA or gDNA.

Original processing notes: Amplified reference gene primers provided the basis for estimating nucleated cell counts. Clones were read by immunoSEQ multiplex PCR, and TCRdb kept only the in-frame ones, dropping some. The D gene and trimming were derived from the DNA, and the V and J assignments and clone size from that table. Found here are tens of thousands of clones, 80% of them singletons; the top ten hold more than 4%. The germline V gene has CDR1 LGHNA and CDR2 YSLEER. The V and J ends lost 0 bases and 7 bases respectively, with 10 bases between them. This CDR3 contains 15 residues. This sequence originates from a woman aged 65 to 85 with acute or convalescent COVID-19. The specimen sequenced was peripheral blood. The chain employs TRBV4-3 and TRBJ1-6, with D unclear. CDR3: CASSQDAGWNSPLHF. CDR3 DNA sequence: TGCGCCAGCAGCCAAGATGCTGGCTGGAATTCACCCCTCCACTTT.